This note documents a single T cell receptor beta chain sequence. Its cognate antigen is unknown. The source of the sample is a study of T-cell memory formation after mild COVID-19. The CDR3 sequence is 15 residues long. V was trimmed by 2 bases and J by 5 bases, leaving 15 bases between them. The V gene's germline CDR1 is KGHSH and CDR2 LQKENI. MiXCR, run by TCRdb on the 5' RACE reads, gives a single entry per CDR3 protein. The repertoire holds approximately 450,000 distinct CDR3 sequences, with 15% to 20% as singletons. Study observations and caveats: The study found balanced CD4/CD8 in clones contracting day 15 to 85 and a CD4+ lean in later expanders. Largely, contracting CD4+ clones fell within CM and EM, and contracting CD8+ clones within EMRA.

This TCR was sampled from an adult woman who had mild COVID-19 (a few samples of this study predate the infection). Cell type and time point are not known. This sequence joins TRBV18 and TRBJ2-5; tentative D call: TRBD2 (6 bases). The sequenced material came from PBMCs or a T cell subset sorted from them (not recorded which). Here the CDR3 reads CASSPWTGERETQYF. The CDR3 coding sequence is TGTGCCAGCTCACCATGGACGGGGGAGAGGGAGACCCAGTACTTC.